This T cell receptor beta chain was found in a study of cytomegalovirus exposure and HLA in healthy donors. Study-level findings and limits: When the data were analyzed later, several of the most significant clusters appeared to be linked to common viral pathogens.

A multiplex PCR was run with 60 Vbeta primers and 13 Jbeta primers. Generated by immunoSEQ multiplex PCR, the TCRdb table keeps only in-frame clones and is missing some. Counted here are 85,000 to 100,000 clones, 79% occurring once; the ten biggest clones make up under 4%. Comment on this clone: Antigen unknown.

This TCR derives from a male donor in good health and CMV-seropositive. The sequencing input was PBMCs.

As DNA, the CDR3 is TGCGCCAGCAGCCAAGAGTCGACTCCCCGGACAGATACGCAGTATTTT. Its translation: CASSQESTPRTDTQYF. The chain combines TRBV4-1 with TRBJ2-3, with D unresolved. The germline V and J ends were trimmed by 0 bases and 3 bases, with 13 bases remaining between them. The CDR3 covers 16 residues. Germline V gene data show CDR1 as MGHRA and CDR2 as YSYEKL.